A single sample gave rise to the 21 T cell receptor beta chains below, sequenced in a study of T cells in Graves' hyperthyroidism and ophthalmopathy. Amplification of TCR beta CDR3 regions was performed using RNA transcripts as template. The TCR CDR3 first-round RT-PCR relied on the HTBI primer set. MiXCR was run by TCRdb on the multiplex PCR reads, yielding one entry per CDR3 protein. This sample has about 600,000 distinct CDR3 sequences, with 14% found just once. Sequenced: blood. Receptor source: a woman aged 18-30 years with Graves' ophthalmopathy.

This rearrangement joins TRBV10-3 to TRBJ2-3, with D perhaps being TRBD1 or TRBD2 (5 bases each). V shed 2 bases and J shed 2 bases, with 14 bases lying between them. CDR1 ENHRY and CDR2 SYGVKD come from the germline V gene. The length of the CDR3 is 16 residues. The CDR3 loop reads CAISERDQTITDTQYF. CDR3 coding DNA: TGTGCCATCAGTGAGAGGGACCAAACTATCACAGATACGCAGTATTTT.

The chain employs TRBV9 and TRBJ2-7, with 7 nucleotides matching TRBD1. This CDR3 contains 16 residues. Germline CDR1 SGDLS, CDR2 YYNGEE. Losses at the gene ends were 0 bases for V and 3 bases for J; bases not matched to a gene: 9. The CDR3, as DNA: TGTGCCAGCAGCGTAGCCCCGGGGACAGCTTTCTACGAGCAGTACTTC. Translated, it gives CASSVAPGTAFYEQYF.

The chain employs TRBV18 and TRBJ2-6, with 9 bases that match TRBD1. Trimming cost V 6 bases and J 2 bases; bases outside gene matches: 2. The germline V gene encodes CDR1 KGHSH and CDR2 LQKENI. The CDR3 spans 15 residues. The CDR3 DNA follows: TGTGCCAGCTCCAGGACAGGGGCTGGGGCCAACGTCCTGACTTTC. Translated, it gives CASSRTGAGANVLTF.

The chain links TRBV7-9 to TRBJ1-1; D unresolved. There are 15 residues in the CDR3. CDR1 and CDR2 from the germline V gene are SEHNR and FQNEAQ (reference sequence). V lost 4 bases and J 5 bases, leaving 17 bases between the germline ends. CDR3 sequence reads: CASSSHWQVGTEAFF. Written as DNA, the CDR3 is TGTGCCAGCAGCTCTCACTGGCAGGTGGGGACTGAAGCTTTCTTT.

The chain recombines TRBV19 with TRBJ2-4; D unresolved. V was shortened by 10 bases and J by 1 base, with 11 bases between the two germline ends. Per the germline V gene, CDR1 is LNHDA and CDR2 is SQIVND (reference sequence). The CDR3 spans 13 residues. CDR3 protein: CATGSGAKNIQYF. For the CDR3, the DNA is TGTGCCACTGGATCAGGTGCCAAAAACATTCAGTACTTC.

The chain has TRBV19 and TRBJ2-3; the match to TRBD1 covers 7 bases. J was trimmed by 2 bases and V by 8 bases; bases with no gene match: 7. CDR3 length equals 14 residues. Germline V gives CDR1 LNHDA, CDR2 SQIVND (reference sequence). CDR3 sequence (DNA): TGTGCCAGTGGGGGACAGCGCTCCACAGATACGCAGTATTTT. It is translated as CASGGQRSTDTQYF.

Many counts were recorded for this clonotype. The gene calls are TRBV12-3 or TRBV12-4 and TRBJ1-5; weak D call: TRBD1 (5 bases). The V gene lost 6 bases and the J gene lost 4 bases, with 22 bases spanning the gap. The CDR3 is 17 residues long. This CDR3 reads CASSPGSWGQLNQPQHF. CDR3 nucleotide sequence: TGTGCCAGCAGCCCCGGATCTTGGGGCCAGCTAAATCAGCCCCAGCATTTT.

This clonotype was recorded a few times. The gene calls are TRBV27 and TRBJ2-5; 9 nucleotides match TRBD1. V trimming: 6 bases; J trimming: 2 bases; junction bases outside the gene matches: 7. The CDR3 runs 15 residues. The germline gives CDR1 MNHEY, CDR2 SMNVEV (reference sequence). CDR3 sequence reads: CASSKGQGGQETQYF. The CDR3 nucleotides are TGTGCCAGCAGCAAGGGACAGGGCGGTCAAGAGACCCAGTACTTC.

A few counts support this clonotype. J is TRBJ1-5 and V is TRBV7-8; 7 nucleotides line up with TRBD1. CDR1 and CDR2 (germline): SGHVS, FQNEAQ. The CDR3 is 15 amino acids. V lost 9 bases, J lost 5 bases, and 13 bases stayed unmatched. The CDR3: CASSIDRVWDQPQHF. CDR3 bases: TGTGCCAGTAGTATAGACAGGGTTTGGGATCAGCCCCAGCATTTT.

This chain joins TRBV9 and TRBJ2-7; a weak D match, TRBD2 (5 bases). V was shortened by 2 bases and J by 0 bases, with 12 bases between the two germline ends. CDR1 is SGDLS and CDR2 is YYNGEE in the germline V gene. There are 15 residues in the CDR3. CDR3 region: CASSVGLSASYEQYF. The CDR3 bases are TGTGCCAGCAGCGTTGGACTTTCCGCCTCCTACGAGCAGTACTTC.

This clonotype occurred a few times. The gene calls are TRBV10-3 and TRBJ2-5, with 12 bases lining up with TRBD2. Germline CDR1 ENHRY, CDR2 SYGVKD. The length of the CDR3 is 17 residues. Unmatched junction bases numbered 3, after V lost 0 bases and J lost 1 base. CDR3 in amino acids: CAISESALAGGQETQYF. CDR3 nucleotide sequence: TGTGCCATCAGTGAGTCCGCACTAGCGGGAGGCCAAGAGACCCAGTACTTC.

This clonotype was picked up many times. This CDR3 reads CASSLPVGQGVEQYF. The CDR3 DNA follows: TGTGCCAGCAGTTTGCCCGTGGGACAGGGTGTCGAGCAGTACTTC. The genes are TRBV28 and TRBJ2-7; the match to TRBD1 covers 9 bases. The CDR3 sequence is 15 residues long. CDR1 is MDHEN and CDR2 is SYDVKM in the germline V gene. V lost 3 bases, J lost 6 bases, and 9 bases stayed unmatched. Variable domain in full (rest from reference TRBV28 and TRBJ2-7): DVKVTQSSRYLVKRTGEKVFLECVQDMDHENMFWYRQDPGLGLRLIYFSYDVKMKEKGDIPEGYSVSREKKERFSLILESASTNQTSMYLCASSLPVGQGVEQYFGPGTRLTVT.

This clonotype was seen a handful of times. The chain combines TRBV6-6 with TRBJ2-7; TRBD2 might be the D (5 bases). The V gene lost 0 bases and the J gene lost 0 bases, with 9 bases spanning the gap. Germline V gives CDR1 MNHNY, CDR2 SVGAGI (reference sequence). The CDR3 sequence is 15 residues long. The CDR3 region has the DNA TGTGCCAGCAGTTACTCAGCGGATAACTCCTACGAGCAGTACTTC. This sequence encodes CASSYSADNSYEQYF.

Many counts were recorded for this clonotype. The gene calls are TRBV6-1 and TRBJ2-7; D is ambiguous. V lost 2 bases to trimming and J lost 0 bases, with 8 bases between them. Per germline, CDR1 MNHNS and CDR2 SASEGT. The CDR3 is made up of 14 amino acids. The CDR3 sequence is CASSERTFSYEQYF. CDR3 DNA sequence: TGTGCCAGCAGTGAAAGGACGTTCTCCTACGAGCAGTACTTC.

A few counts support this clonotype. The CDR3 reads CASSQAQNQGFTGELFF. CDR3 DNA: TGTGCCAGCAGCCAAGCCCAAAATCAAGGGTTTACCGGGGAGCTGTTTTTT. The chain has TRBV14 and TRBJ2-2; D remains ambiguous. Germline assignment: CDR1 SGHDN and CDR2 FVKESK. V dropped 1 base and J dropped 5 bases, with 17 bases sitting between them. CDR3 length: 17 residues. Combining the CDR3 with reference TRBV14 and TRBJ2-2 gives the whole variable domain EAGVTQFPSHSVIEKGQTVTLRCDPISGHDNLYWYRRVMGKEIKFLLHFVKESKQDESGMPNNRFLAERTGGTYSTLKVQPAELEDSGVYFCASSQAQNQGFTGELFFGEGSRLTVL.

The rearrangement links TRBV12-3 or TRBV12-4 to TRBJ2-1; D ambiguous. The length of the CDR3 is 11 residues. Trimming removed 3 bases from V and 9 bases from J, with 6 bases in between. In DNA, the CDR3 is TGTGCCAGCAGTTTCGACGGTGAGCAGTTCTTC. As protein: CASSFDGEQFF.

This clonotype showed up many times. The CDR3 is CASSFSGTTYEQYF. The CDR3 DNA is TGTGCCAGCAGTTTTAGCGGGACGACCTACGAGCAGTACTTC. This chain uses TRBV27 with TRBJ2-7; the match to TRBD2 covers 8 bases. V was clipped by 3 bases and J by 2 bases; unmatched bases: 3. The V gene's germline CDR1 is MNHEY and CDR2 SMNVEV (reference sequence). The CDR3 runs to 14 residues.

This clonotype was detected ten times or more. At one boundary the junction diverges from the germline segment, which might be a read error. The chain uses TRBV7-7 and TRBJ2-5; TRBD1 aligns across 8 bases. This CDR3 spans 15 amino acids. Germline CDR1 and CDR2: SSHAT and FNYEAQ (reference sequence). The CDR3 loop is CASSLGGTGQETQYF. CDR3 sequence (DNA): TGTGCTAGCAGCTTAGGAGGGACAGGTCAAGAGACCCAGTACTTC.

The chain has TRBV12-3 or TRBV12-4 and TRBJ2-2, with D perhaps TRBD2 (7 bases). The CDR3 contains 14 residues. Between the trimmed V and J ends, which lost 10 bases and 4 bases, there was a span of 16 bases. CDR3 DNA: TGTGCCAACCGTCGGGGGGCGGGCACCGGGGAGCTGTTTTTT. Amino acid sequence: CANRRGAGTGELFF.

The sample holds many counts of this clonotype. The V call is TRBV11-3, the J call TRBJ2-7, with D possibly called TRBD1 or TRBD2 (5 bases each). CDR3 length: 13 residues. V was clipped by 4 bases and J by 3 bases, with 10 bases between them. CDR1 and CDR2 (germline): SGHNT, YENEEA. CDR3 protein: CASSSGPSYEQYF. Written as DNA, the CDR3 is TGTGCCAGCAGCTCGGGACCGAGCTACGAGCAGTACTTC.

The chain is built from TRBV11-3 and TRBJ2-5; 7 bases align to TRBD1. V shed 4 bases, J shed 3 bases, and the junction held 17 bases outside the gene matches. The CDR3 loop spans 18 amino acids. Germline V gene data show CDR1 as SGHNT and CDR2 as YENEEA. As DNA, the CDR3 is TGTGCCAGCAGCTCTGGCCCCTCGACAGGGAGTCGGAAAGAGACCCAGTACTTC. Translating it yields CASSSGPSTGSRKETQYF.